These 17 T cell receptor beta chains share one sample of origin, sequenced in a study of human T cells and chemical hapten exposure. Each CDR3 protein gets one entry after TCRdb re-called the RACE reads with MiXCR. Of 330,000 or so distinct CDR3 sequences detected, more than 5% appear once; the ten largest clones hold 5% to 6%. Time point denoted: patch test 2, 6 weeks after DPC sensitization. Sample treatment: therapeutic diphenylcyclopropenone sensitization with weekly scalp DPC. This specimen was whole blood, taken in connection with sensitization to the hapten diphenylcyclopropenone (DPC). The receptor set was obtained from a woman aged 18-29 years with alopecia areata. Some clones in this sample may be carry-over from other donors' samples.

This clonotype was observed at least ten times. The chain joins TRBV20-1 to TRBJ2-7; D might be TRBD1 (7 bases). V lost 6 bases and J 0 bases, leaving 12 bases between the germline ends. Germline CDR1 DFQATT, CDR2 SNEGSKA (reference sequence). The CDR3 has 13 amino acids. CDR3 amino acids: CSARDSFSYEQYF. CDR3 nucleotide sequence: TGCAGTGCGCGGGACAGCTTCTCCTACGAGCAGTACTTC.

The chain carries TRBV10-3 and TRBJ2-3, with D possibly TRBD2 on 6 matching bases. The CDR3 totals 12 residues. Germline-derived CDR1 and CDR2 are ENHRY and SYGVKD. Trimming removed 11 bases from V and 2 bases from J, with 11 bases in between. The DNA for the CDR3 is TGTGCCGCGGGACTTCACACAGATACGCAGTATTTT. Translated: CAAGLHTDTQYF.

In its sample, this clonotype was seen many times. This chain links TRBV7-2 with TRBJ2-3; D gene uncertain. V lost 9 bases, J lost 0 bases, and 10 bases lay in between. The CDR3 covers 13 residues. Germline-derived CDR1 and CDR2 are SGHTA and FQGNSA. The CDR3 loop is CASSVLSTDTQYF. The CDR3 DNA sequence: TGTGCCAGTAGTGTCCTTAGCACAGATACGCAGTATTTT.

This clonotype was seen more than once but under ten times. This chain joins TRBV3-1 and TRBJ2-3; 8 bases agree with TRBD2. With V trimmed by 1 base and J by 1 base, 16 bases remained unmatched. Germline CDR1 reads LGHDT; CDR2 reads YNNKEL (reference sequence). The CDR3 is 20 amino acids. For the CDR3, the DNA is TGTGCCAGCAGCCAAGGCCCGTACCGGGGGGGATTTCCTGGCACAGATACGCAGTATTTT. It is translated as CASSQGPYRGGFPGTDTQYF.

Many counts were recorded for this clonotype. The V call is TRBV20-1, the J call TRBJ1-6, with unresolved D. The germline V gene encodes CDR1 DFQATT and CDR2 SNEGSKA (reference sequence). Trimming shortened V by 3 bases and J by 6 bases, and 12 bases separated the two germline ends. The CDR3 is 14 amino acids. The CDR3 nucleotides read TGCAGTGCTAGTCTCAGCCGATTTAATTCACCCCTCCACTTT. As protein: CSASLSRFNSPLHF.

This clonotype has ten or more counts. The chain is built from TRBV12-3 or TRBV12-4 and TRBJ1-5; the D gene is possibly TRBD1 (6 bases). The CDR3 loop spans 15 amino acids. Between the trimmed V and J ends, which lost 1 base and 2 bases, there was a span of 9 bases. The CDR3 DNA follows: TGTGCCAGCAGTTTAGAAGCAGGGGGCAATCAGCCCCAGCATTTT. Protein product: CASSLEAGGNQPQHF.

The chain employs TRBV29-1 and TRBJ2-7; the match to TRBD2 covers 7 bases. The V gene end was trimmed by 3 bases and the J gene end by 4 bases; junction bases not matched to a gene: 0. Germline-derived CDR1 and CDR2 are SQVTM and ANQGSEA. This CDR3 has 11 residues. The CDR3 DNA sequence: TGCAGCGTTGACGGGGGGTACGAGCAGTACTTC. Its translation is CSVDGGYEQYF.

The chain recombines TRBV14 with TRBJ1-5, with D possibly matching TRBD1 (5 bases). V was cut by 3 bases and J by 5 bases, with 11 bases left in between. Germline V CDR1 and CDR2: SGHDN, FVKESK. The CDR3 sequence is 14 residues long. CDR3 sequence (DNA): TGTGCCAGCAGCCAGAGTGGGGGGTATCAGCCCCAGCATTTT. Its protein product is CASSQSGGYQPQHF.

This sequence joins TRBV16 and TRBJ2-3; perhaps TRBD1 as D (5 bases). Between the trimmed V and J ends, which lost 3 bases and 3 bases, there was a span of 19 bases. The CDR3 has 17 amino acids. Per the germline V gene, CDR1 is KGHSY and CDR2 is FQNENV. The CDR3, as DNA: TGTGCCAGCAGCCAGCTTCCCCGCACAAGGGGTACAGATACGCAGTATTTT. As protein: CASSQLPRTRGTDTQYF.

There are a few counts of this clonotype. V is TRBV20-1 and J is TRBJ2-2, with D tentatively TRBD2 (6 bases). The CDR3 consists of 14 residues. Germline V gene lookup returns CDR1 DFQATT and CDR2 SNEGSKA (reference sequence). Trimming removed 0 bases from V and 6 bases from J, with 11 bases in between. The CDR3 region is CSARDESSAGELFF. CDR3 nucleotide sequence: TGCAGTGCTAGAGATGAGTCTAGCGCCGGGGAGCTGTTTTTT.

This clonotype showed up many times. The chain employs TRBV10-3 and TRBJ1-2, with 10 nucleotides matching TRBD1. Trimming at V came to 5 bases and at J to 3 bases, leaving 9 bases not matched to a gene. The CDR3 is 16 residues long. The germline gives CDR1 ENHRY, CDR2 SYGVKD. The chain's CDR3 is CAISPGQGLEDYGYTF. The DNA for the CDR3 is TGTGCCATCAGTCCGGGACAGGGGTTAGAAGACTATGGCTACACCTTC.

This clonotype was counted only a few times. The CDR3 sequence is CAISAAYEQYF. For the CDR3, the DNA is TGTGCCATCAGTGCAGCCTACGAGCAGTACTTC. The genes are TRBV10-3 and TRBJ2-7, with D uncertain. The CDR3 sequence is 11 residues long. Trimming took 4 bases from V and 2 from J, leaving 3 bases between them. Germline V gene lookup returns CDR1 ENHRY and CDR2 SYGVKD.

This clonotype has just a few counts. CDR3 sequence: CASSARNYGYTF. CDR3 nucleotides: TGTGCCAGCTCCGCCAGGAACTATGGCTACACCTTC. The V call is TRBV2, the J call TRBJ1-2; D not certain. V lost 8 bases to trimming and J lost 2 bases, with 9 bases between them. The length of the CDR3 is 12 residues. In germline, CDR1 is SNHLY, CDR2 FYNNEI.

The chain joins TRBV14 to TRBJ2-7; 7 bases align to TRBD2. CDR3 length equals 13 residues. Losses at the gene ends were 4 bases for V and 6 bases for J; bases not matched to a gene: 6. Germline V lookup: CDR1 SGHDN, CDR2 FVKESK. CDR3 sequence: CASSPRLAGEQYF. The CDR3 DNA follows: TGTGCCAGCAGCCCCAGACTAGCCGGCGAGCAGTACTTC.

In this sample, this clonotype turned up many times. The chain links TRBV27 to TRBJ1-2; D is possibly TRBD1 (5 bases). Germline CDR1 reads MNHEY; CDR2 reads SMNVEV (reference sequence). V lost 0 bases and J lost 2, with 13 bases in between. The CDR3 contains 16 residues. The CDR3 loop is CASSLSFRAINYGYTF. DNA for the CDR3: TGTGCCAGCAGTTTATCTTTCAGGGCCATCAACTATGGCTACACCTTC.

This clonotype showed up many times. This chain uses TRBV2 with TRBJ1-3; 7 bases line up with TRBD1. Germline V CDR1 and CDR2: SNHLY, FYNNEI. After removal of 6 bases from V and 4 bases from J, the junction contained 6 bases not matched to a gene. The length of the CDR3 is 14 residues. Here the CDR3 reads CASRAWDRGNTIYF. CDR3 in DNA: TGTGCCAGCAGAGCCTGGGACAGAGGAAACACCATATATTTT.

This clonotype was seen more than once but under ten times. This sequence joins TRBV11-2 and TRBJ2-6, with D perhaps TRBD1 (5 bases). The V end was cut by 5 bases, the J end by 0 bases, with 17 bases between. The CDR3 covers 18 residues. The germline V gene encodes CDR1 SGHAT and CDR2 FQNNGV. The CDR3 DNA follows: TGTGCCAGCAGCCCCAGAGGCAGGGATACCTCTGGGGCCAACGTCCTGACTTTC. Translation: CASSPRGRDTSGANVLTF.